Sequencing of this T cell receptor beta chain was carried out in a study of cytotoxic CD8 clonotypes in ibrutinib-treated CLL. The table lists this clone with a few counts. The antigen remains undetermined. Study-wide results and limits: Clonality rose at ibrutinib response, held steady in sustained remission, and fell toward baseline at progression.

Repertoires were generated with immunoSEQ multiplex PCR, while TCRdb's copy carries only in-frame clones and drops some. The repertoire holds around 250,000 clones, with about three quarters as singletons. This specimen consisted of PBMCs, obtained after 24 months of ibrutinib treatment. This receptor was identified in a human donor with chronic lymphocytic leukemia.

The CDR3 here is CASSFFPSVGNQPQHF. The CDR3 bases are TGTGCCAGCAGCTTCTTCCCCAGCGTTGGCAATCAGCCCCAGCATTTT. The J gene is TRBJ1-5, the V gene TRBV5-4; D remains unclear. Germline lookup yields CDR1 SGHNT and CDR2 YYREEE (reference sequence). This CDR3 spans 16 amino acids. Trimming left V 2 bases short and J 2 bases short, with 14 bases between.